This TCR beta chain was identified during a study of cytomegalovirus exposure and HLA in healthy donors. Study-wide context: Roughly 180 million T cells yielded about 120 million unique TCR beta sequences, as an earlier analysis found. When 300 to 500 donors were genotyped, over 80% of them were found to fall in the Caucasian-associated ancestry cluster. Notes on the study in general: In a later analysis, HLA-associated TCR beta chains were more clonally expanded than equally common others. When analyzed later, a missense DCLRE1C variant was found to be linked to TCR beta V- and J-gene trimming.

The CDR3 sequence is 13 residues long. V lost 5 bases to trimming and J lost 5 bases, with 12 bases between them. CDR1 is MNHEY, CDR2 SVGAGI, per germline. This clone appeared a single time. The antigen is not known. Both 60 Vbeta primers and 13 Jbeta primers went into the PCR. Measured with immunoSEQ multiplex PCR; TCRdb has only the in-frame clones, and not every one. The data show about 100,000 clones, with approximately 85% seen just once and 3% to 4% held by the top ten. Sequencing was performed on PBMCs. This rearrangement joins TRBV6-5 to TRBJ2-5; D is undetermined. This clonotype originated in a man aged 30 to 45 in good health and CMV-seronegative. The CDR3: CASSLPHKETQYF. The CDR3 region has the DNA TGTGCCAGCAGTCTCCCTCACAAGGAGACCCAGTACTTC.